The text below deals with one TCR beta chain. Antigen unknown. This specimen comes from a study of early stage breast cancer tumors. Study information: Most of the 16 invasive tumors were ER+, PR+ and HER2-.

General study results and limits: Tumors had roughly 2.5-fold higher T cell density than normal breast. Most shared enriched TCRB sequences were commonly generated ones.

Germline CDR1 is SGHVS and CDR2 is FQNEAQ. V was trimmed by 2 bases and J by 9 bases, leaving 17 bases between them. This CDR3 contains 15 residues. Each sample had two DNA replicates, about 0.47 ug blood or roughly 1.6 ug tissue. The repertoire was sequenced with immunoSEQ multiplex PCR; TCRdb's copy has only in-frame clones and lacks some. The table shows approximately 54,000 clones, with more than 70% occurring only once. The chain combines TRBV7-8 with TRBJ2-1; tentatively, D is TRBD1 (6 bases). The sequenced sample consisted of blood. The receptor was derived from a person aged 35 to 50 with breast cancer. CDR3 sequence (DNA): TGTGCCAGCAGCTTATCCAGCGGACCACAGGGTGAGCAGTTCTTC. Encoded protein: CASSLSSGPQGEQFF.